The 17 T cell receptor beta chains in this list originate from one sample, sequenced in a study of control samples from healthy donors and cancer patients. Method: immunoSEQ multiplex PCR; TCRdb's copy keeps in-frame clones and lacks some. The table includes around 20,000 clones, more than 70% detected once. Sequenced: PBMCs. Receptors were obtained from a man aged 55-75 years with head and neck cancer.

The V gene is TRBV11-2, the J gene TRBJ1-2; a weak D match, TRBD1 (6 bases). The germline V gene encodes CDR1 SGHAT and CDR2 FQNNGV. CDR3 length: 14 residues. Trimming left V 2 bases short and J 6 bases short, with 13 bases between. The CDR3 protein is CASSLTGPENGYTF. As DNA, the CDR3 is TGTGCCAGCAGCTTAACAGGGCCCGAAAATGGCTACACCTTC.

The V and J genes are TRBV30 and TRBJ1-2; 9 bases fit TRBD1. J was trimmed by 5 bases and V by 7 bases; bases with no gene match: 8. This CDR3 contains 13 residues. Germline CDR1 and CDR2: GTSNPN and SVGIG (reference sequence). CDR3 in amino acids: CASPGGTGYGYTF. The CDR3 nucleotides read TGTGCCTCCCCAGGGGGGACAGGGTATGGCTACACCTTC.

CDR3 coding DNA: TGTGCCAGCAGCTGGTCGGCTAGCGGGAGTGCCTACAATGAGCAGTTCTTC. Protein sequence: CASSWSASGSAYNEQFF. J is TRBJ2-1 and V is TRBV5-8; TRBD2 matches at 10 bases. The CDR3 totals 17 residues. V was pared by 3 bases and J by 2 bases, with 8 bases of the junction left unmatched. CDR1 is SGHTS, CDR2 YDEGEE, per germline.

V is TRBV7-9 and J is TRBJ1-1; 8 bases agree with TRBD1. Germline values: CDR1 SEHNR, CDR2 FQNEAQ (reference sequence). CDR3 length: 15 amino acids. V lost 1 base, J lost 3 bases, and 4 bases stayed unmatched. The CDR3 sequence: CASSLGQGRHTEAFF. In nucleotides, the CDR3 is TGTGCCAGCAGCTTAGGACAGGGGCGGCACACTGAAGCTTTCTTT. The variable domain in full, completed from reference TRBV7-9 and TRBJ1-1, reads DTGVSQNPRHKITKRGQNVTFRCDPISEHNRLYWYRQTLGQGPEFLTYFQNEAQLEKSRLLSDRFSAERPKGSFSTLEIQRTEQGDSAMYLCASSLGQGRHTEAFFGQGTRLTVV.

CDR3: CASSLDTIAGEQFF. The CDR3 DNA sequence: TGTGCCAGCAGCTTGGACACCATAGCGGGTGAGCAGTTCTTC. The V call is TRBV11-2, the J call TRBJ2-1; 7 bases map to TRBD2. The V and J ends lost 3 bases and 9 bases, in that order; junction bases with no gene match: 8. From germline, CDR1 is SGHAT and CDR2 FQNNGV. This CDR3 has 14 residues.

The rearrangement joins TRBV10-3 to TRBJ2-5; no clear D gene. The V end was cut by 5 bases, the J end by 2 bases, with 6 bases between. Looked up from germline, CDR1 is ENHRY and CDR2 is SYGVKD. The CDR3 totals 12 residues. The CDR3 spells CAISISQETQYF. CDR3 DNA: TGTGCCATCAGTATCTCACAAGAGACCCAGTACTTC.

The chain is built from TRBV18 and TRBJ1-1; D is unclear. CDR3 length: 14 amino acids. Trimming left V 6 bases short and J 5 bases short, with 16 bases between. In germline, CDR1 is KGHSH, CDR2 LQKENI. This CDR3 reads CASSPAEMETEAFF. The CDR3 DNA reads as TGTGCCAGCTCGCCCGCGGAGATGGAGACTGAAGCTTTCTTT.

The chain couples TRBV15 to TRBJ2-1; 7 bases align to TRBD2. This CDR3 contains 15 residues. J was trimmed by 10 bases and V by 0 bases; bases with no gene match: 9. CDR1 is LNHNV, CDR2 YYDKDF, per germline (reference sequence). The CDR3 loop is CATSRDNGGGLEQFF. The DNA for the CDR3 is TGTGCCACCAGCAGAGATAATGGGGGAGGGTTAGAGCAGTTCTTC. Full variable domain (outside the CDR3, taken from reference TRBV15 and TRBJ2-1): DAMVIQNPRYQVTQFGKPVTLSCSQTLNHNVMYWYQQKSSQAPKLLFHYYDKDFNNEADTPDNFQSRRPNTSFCFLDIRSPGLGDTAMYLCATSRDNGGGLEQFFGPGTRLTVL.

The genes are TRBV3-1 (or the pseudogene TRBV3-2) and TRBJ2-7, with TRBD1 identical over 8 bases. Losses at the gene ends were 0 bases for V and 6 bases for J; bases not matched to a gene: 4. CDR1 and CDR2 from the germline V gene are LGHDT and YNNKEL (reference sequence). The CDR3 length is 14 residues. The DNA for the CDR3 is TGTGCCAGCAGCCAAGAAGGACAGGGCGGCGAGCAGTACGTC. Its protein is CASSQEGQGGEQYV.

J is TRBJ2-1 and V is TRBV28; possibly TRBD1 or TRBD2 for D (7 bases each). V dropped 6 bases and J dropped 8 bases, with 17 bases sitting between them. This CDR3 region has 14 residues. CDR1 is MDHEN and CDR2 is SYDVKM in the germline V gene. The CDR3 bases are TGTGCCAGCAGCTCCAGGGGGGGAAGGGATGAGCAGTTCTTC. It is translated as CASSSRGGRDEQFF.

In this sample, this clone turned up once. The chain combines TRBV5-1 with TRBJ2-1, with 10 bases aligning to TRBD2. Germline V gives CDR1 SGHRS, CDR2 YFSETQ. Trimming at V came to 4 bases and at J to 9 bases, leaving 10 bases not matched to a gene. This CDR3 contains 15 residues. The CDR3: CASSPGLADYGEQFF. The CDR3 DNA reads TGCGCCAGCAGCCCAGGACTAGCGGACTATGGTGAGCAGTTCTTC. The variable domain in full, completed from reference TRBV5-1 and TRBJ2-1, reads KAGVTQTPRYLIKTRGQQVTLSCSPISGHRSVSWYQQTPGQGLQFLFEYFSETQRNKGNFPGRFSGRQFSNSRSEMNVSTLELGDSALYLCASSPGLADYGEQFFGPGTRLTVL.

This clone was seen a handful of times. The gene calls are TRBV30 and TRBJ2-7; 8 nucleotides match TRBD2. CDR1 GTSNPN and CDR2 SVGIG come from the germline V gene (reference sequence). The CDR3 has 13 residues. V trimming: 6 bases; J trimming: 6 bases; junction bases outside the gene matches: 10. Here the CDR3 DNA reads TGTGCCTGTAAGACTAGCGCTAGAGGCGAGCAGTACTTC. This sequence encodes CACKTSARGEQYF.

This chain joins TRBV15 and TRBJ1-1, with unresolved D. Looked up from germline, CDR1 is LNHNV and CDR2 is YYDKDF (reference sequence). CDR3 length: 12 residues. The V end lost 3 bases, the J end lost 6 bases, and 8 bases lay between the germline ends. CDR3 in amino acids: CATSRPGPEAFF. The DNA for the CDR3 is TGTGCCACCAGCAGGCCCGGCCCTGAAGCTTTCTTT. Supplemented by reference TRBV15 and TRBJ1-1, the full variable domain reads DAMVIQNPRYQVTQFGKPVTLSCSQTLNHNVMYWYQQKSSQAPKLLFHYYDKDFNNEADTPDNFQSRRPNTSFCFLDIRSPGLGDTAMYLCATSRPGPEAFFGQGTRLTVV.

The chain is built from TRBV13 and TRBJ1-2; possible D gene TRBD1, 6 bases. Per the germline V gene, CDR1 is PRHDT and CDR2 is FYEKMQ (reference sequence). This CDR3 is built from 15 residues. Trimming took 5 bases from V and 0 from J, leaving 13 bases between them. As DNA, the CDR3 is TGTGCCAGCAGCGCAGACAGGTTTACTAACTATGGCTACACCTTC. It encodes CASSADRFTNYGYTF.

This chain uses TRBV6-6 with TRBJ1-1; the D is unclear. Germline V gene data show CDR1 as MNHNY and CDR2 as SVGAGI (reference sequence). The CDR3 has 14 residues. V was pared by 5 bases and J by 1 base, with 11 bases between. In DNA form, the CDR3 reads TGTGCCAGCAGTCCCGGGATACGGAACACTGAAGCTTTCTTT. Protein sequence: CASSPGIRNTEAFF.

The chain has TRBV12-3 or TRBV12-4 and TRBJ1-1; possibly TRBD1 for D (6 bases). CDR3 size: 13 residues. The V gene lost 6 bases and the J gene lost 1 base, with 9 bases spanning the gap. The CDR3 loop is CASSRTENTEAFF. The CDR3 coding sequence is TGTGCCAGCAGCCGGACAGAGAACACTGAAGCTTTCTTT.

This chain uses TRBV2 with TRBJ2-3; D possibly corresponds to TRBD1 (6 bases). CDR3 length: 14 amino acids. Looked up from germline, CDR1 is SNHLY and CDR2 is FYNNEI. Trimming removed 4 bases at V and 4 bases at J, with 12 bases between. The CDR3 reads CASSVLQGSDTQYF. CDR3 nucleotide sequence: TGTGCCAGCAGTGTTCTACAGGGATCAGATACGCAGTATTTT.